This T cell receptor (beta chain) was observed in a study of CD8 T cells in Susac syndrome. Study-level results: The greatest CD8+ clonal expansion in Susac occurred in TEMRA cells and in active patients.

Remarks on this clonotype: Its matching antigen is unknown.

V was trimmed by 4 bases and J by 7 bases, leaving 10 bases between them. The CDR3 contains 12 residues. CDR1 and CDR2 from the germline V gene are PRHDT and FYEKMQ (reference sequence). Reverse transcription of 0.5 to 1 ug RNA was carried out with random hexamers. immunoSEQ multiplex PCR amplified TCR beta CDR3 across 54 Vbeta, 13 Jbeta. In TCRdb, the immunoSEQ multiplex PCR reads were re-called with MiXCR into one record per CDR3 protein. The repertoire includes fewer than 150,000 distinct CDR3 sequences, approximately 95% of them detected once, and over 0.15% sits in the top ten. The material sequenced was CD8+ T cells from PBMCs. This clonotype was sampled from a human donor with Susac syndrome. The chain combines TRBV13 with TRBJ2-5; D is undetermined. The CDR3 nucleotides read TGTGCCAGCAGCTCCTCCCGGACGACCCAGTACTTC. It is translated as CASSSSRTTQYF.